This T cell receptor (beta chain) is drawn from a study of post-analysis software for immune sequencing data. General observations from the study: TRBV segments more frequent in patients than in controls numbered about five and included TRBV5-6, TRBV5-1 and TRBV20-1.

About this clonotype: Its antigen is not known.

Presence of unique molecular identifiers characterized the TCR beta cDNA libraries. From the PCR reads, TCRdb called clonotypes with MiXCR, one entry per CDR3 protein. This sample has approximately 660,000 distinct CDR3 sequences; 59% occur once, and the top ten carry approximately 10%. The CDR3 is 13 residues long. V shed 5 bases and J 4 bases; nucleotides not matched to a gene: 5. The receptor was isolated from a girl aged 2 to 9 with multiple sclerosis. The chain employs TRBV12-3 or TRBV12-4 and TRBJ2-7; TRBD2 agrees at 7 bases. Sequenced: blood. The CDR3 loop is CASSAGLVYEQYF. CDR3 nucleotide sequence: TGTGCCAGCAGTGCCGGACTAGTTTACGAGCAGTACTTC.